These 16 T cell receptor beta chains came from one sample sequenced in a study of T cell responses to AZD1222 COVID-19 vaccine. The assay was immunoSEQ multiplex PCR, and TCRdb's table has in-frame clones only and misses some. Counted here are 120,000 or so clones, about 89% occurring once; the ten biggest clones make up 11%. The sequenced sample was peripheral blood, obtained on day 0 of MenACWY control vaccination. The source of these receptors is an adult in good health.

The CDR3 DNA reads as TGTGCCAGTATGTCCCCCGGGCGGAGCGGGAATGAGCAGTTCTTC. This sequence encodes CASMSPGRSGNEQFF. The chain has TRBV19 and TRBJ2-1; D possibly corresponds to TRBD2 (6 bases). This CDR3 region has 15 residues. Trimming took off 7 bases at V and 7 bases at J, with 20 bases between the two ends. Germline V gene lookup returns CDR1 LNHDA and CDR2 SQIVND (reference sequence).

This clone has a single count. The chain employs TRBV3-1 (or the pseudogene TRBV3-2) and TRBJ2-7; a possible D gene is TRBD2 (6 bases). V was pared by 4 bases and J by 0 bases, with 16 bases between. The CDR3 extends over 16 amino acids. Germline-derived CDR1 and CDR2 are LGHDT and YNNKEL (reference sequence). This CDR3 is CASSRRLGGNSYEQYF. The CDR3, as DNA: TGTGCCAGCAGCCGTAGATTGGGGGGTAACTCCTACGAGCAGTACTTC.

In this sample, this clone turned up once. The rearrangement links TRBV27 to TRBJ1-5; no clear D. V was clipped by 0 bases and J by 3 bases, with 9 bases between them. CDR3 length equals 15 residues. Germline V gene sequence: CDR1 MNHEY, CDR2 SMNVEV (reference sequence). CDR3 in DNA: TGTGCCAGCAGTTTATCTGGCAGTCCCAATCAGCCCCAGCATTTT. Translating gives CASSLSGSPNQPQHF.

The chain couples TRBV15 to TRBJ2-1; D is possibly TRBD2 (6 bases). The germline V gene has CDR1 LNHNV and CDR2 YYDKDF (reference sequence). Trimming pared 0 bases from V and 7 bases from J, leaving 13 bases between. This CDR3 has 15 amino acids. The CDR3 nucleotides read TGTGCCACCAGCAGAGAGGAGGGAAGCGCGAATGAGCAGTTCTTC. Translated: CATSREEGSANEQFF.

A note on this clone: The sample has other DNA sequences that encode this CDR3 too. The rearrangement links TRBV11-2 to TRBJ2-7; possible D gene TRBD1, 5 bases. V was clipped by 5 bases and J by 0 bases, with 11 bases between them. This CDR3 spans 14 amino acids. The V gene's germline CDR1 is SGHAT and CDR2 FQNNGV. The CDR3 bases are TGTGCCAGCAGCCGAGGACATAGCTCCTACGAGCAGTACTTC. Residues: CASSRGHSSYEQYF.

The CDR3 protein is CASSPWTGTGELFF. In DNA form, the CDR3 reads TGCGCCAGCAGCCCTTGGACTGGTACTGGGGAGCTGTTTTTT. The genes are TRBV4-3 and TRBJ2-2; D may be TRBD2 (5 bases). This CDR3 comprises 14 residues. Per the germline V gene, CDR1 is LGHNA and CDR2 is YSLEER. The germline V and J ends were trimmed by 4 bases and 8 bases, with 14 bases remaining between them.

The V and J genes are TRBV5-1 and TRBJ2-2; 14 bases fit TRBD2. This CDR3 has 16 amino acids. V gave up 4 bases and J gave up 6 bases; unmatched junction bases: 5. Per germline, CDR1 SGHRS and CDR2 YFSETQ. CDR3 sequence: CASSTGLAGVSGELFF. The CDR3 DNA reads as TGCGCCAGCAGCACGGGACTAGCGGGAGTTTCCGGGGAGCTGTTTTTT.

This sequence joins TRBV2 and TRBJ1-2, with D unclear. Deletions cut 0 bases from V and 5 bases from J, with 16 bases between. From germline, CDR1 is SNHLY and CDR2 FYNNEI. This CDR3 has 16 residues. The DNA of the CDR3 is TGTGCCAGCAGTGAAGCGCTTGGATCCTTAGGGTATGGCTACACCTTC. Protein: CASSEALGSLGYGYTF.

The chain carries TRBV5-6 and TRBJ1-5, with D unclear. The CDR3 loop spans 13 amino acids. CDR1 and CDR2 (germline): SGHDT, YYEEEE. V lost 2 bases and J 5 bases, leaving 8 bases between the germline ends. For the CDR3, the DNA is TGTGCCAGCAGCTTTAGCGTGGATCAGCCCCAGCATTTT. Amino acid sequence: CASSFSVDQPQHF.

This clone was counted once. CDR3 in amino acids: CASSDVGLTNEKLFF. The CDR3 DNA follows: TGTGCCAGCAGTGATGTGGGGCTAACTAATGAAAAACTGTTTTTT. The V gene is TRBV25-1, the J gene TRBJ1-4; the D gene is possibly TRBD1 (5 bases). The CDR3 loop spans 15 amino acids. From germline, CDR1 is MGHDK and CDR2 SYGVNS. The ends were cut back, 3 bases at V and 1 base at J, with 9 bases in the middle. Based on the CDR3 plus reference TRBV25-1 and TRBJ1-4, the full variable domain is EADIYQTPRYLVIGTGKKITLECSQTMGHDKMYWYQQDPGMELHLIHYSYGVNSTEKGDLSSESTVSRIRTEHFPLTLESARPSHTSQYLCASSDVGLTNEKLFFGSGTQLSVL.

This rearrangement joins TRBV5-4 to TRBJ2-5; D remains unclear. The CDR3 has 18 residues. Germline V CDR1 and CDR2: SGHNT, YYREEE (reference sequence). The V gene lost 3 bases and the J gene lost 3 bases, with 24 bases spanning the gap. In DNA form, the CDR3 reads TGTGCCAGCAGCTCCCCCCTGGGCAGCCCGGACCGAAAAGAGACCCAGTACTTC. Translating gives CASSSPLGSPDRKETQYF.

The chain employs TRBV3-1 (or the pseudogene TRBV3-2) and TRBJ2-6; the match to TRBD1 covers 8 bases. V shed 5 bases, J shed 2 bases, and the junction held 2 bases outside the gene matches. The CDR3 has 15 residues. Germline V CDR1 and CDR2: LGHDT, YNNKEL (reference sequence). The CDR3 protein is CASSIRGPGANVLTF. CDR3 bases: TGTGCCAGCAGCATCAGGGGGCCTGGGGCCAACGTCCTGACTTTC.

The chain combines TRBV5-3 with TRBJ2-1, with 14 bases lining up with TRBD2. TRBV5-3 is classed as an ORF, of uncertain function. CDR3 size: 22 residues. V shed 1 base, J shed 5 bases, and the junction held 20 bases outside the gene matches. Written as DNA, the CDR3 is TGTGCCAGAAGCTTGCCTCCCCCCAGCGCGACTAGCGGGAGGGCCTGTCACAATGAGCAGTTCTTC. It encodes CARSLPPPSATSGRACHNEQFF.

Sample share makes this clone hyperexpanded. This CDR3 is also generated by other DNA sequences in the sample. V is TRBV2 and J is TRBJ1-1; D gene ambiguous. With 6 bases removed from V and 5 bases from J, the gap between germline ends came to 7 bases. The CDR3 consists of 11 residues. Germline CDR1 SNHLY, CDR2 FYNNEI. The CDR3 sequence is CASSLGTEAFF. The CDR3 DNA sequence: TGTGCCAGCAGCTTGGGGACTGAAGCTTTCTTT.

The V gene is TRBV11-2, the J gene TRBJ2-2; tentatively, D is TRBD1 (5 bases). With 0 bases removed from V and 5 bases from J, the gap between germline ends came to 7 bases. The CDR3 is 14 residues long. Germline CDR1 SGHAT, CDR2 FQNNGV. CDR3 bases: TGTGCCAGCAGCTTAGATCAGGGAACCGGGGAGCTGTTTTTT. Translating it yields CASSLDQGTGELFF.

The CDR3 DNA follows: TGTGCCAGCAGCCCAAGACTAGCGGGAGCTGTCTACGAGCAGTACTTC. Its protein is CASSPRLAGAVYEQYF. The chain combines TRBV9 with TRBJ2-7, with 12 bases that match TRBD2. V gave up 4 bases and J gave up 3 bases; unmatched junction bases: 8. The CDR3 has 16 residues. The germline CDR1 and CDR2 sequences are SGDLS and YYNGEE.